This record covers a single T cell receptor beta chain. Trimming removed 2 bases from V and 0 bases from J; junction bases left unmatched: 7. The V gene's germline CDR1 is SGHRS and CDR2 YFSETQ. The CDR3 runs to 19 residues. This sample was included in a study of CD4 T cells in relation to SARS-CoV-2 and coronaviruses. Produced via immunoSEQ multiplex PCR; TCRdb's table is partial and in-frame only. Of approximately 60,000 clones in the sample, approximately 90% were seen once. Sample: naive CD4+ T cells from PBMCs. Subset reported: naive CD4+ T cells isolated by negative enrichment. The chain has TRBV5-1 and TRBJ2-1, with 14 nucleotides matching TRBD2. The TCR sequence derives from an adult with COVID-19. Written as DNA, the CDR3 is TGCGCCAGCAGCTTCCCCGGGACTAGCGGGAGACACTCCTACAATGAGCAGTTCTTC. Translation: CASSFPGTSGRHSYNEQFF. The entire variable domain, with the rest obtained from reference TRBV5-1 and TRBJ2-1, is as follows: KAGVTQTPRYLIKTRGQQVTLSCSPISGHRSVSWYQQTPGQGLQFLFEYFSETQRNKGNFPGRFSGRQFSNSRSEMNVSTLELGDSALYLCASSFPGTSGRHSYNEQFFGPGTRLTVL.